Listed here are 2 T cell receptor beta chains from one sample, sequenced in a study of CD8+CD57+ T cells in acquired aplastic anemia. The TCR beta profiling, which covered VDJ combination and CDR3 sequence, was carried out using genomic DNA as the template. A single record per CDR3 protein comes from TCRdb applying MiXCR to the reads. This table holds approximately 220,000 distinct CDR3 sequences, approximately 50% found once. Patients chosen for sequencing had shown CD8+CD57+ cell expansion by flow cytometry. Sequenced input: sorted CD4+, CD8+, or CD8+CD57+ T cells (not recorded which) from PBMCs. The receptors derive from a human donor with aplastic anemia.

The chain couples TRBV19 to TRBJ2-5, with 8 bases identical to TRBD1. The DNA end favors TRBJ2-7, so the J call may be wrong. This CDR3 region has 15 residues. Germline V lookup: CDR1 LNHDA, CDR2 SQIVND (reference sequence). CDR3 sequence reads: CASSIEGRGQDEQYF. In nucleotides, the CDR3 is TGTGCCAGTAGTATAGAAGGCAGGGGGCAAGACGAGCAGTACTTC.

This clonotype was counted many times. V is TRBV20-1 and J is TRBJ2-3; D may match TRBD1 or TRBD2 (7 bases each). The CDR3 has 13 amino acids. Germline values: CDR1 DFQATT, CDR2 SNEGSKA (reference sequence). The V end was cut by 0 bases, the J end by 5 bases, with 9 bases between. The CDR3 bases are TGCAGTGCTAGAGACAGGGGGGGAGATACGCAGTATTTT. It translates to CSARDRGGDTQYF.